This is a list of T cell receptor beta chains from one sample in a study of identical twins. TCRdb re-derived calls from the 5' RACE reads in MiXCR, one entry per CDR3 protein. The table has hundreds of thousands of distinct CDR3 sequences, around an eighth seen once. These data also featured in a second study, about yellow fever vaccine responses in identical twins.

The specimen sequenced was PBMCs. These receptors were taken from a woman in her late teens or twenties in good health. Each CDR3 is given with its conserved first and last residue. D genes are given only for firm matches. Size is stated for part of the rows, as once, few or many counts, or as a class when the clone is expanded.

abundance	v_gene	j_gene	d_gene	CDR3nt	CDR3aa
many	TRBV12-3/TRBV12-4	TRBJ2-3	TRBD2	TGTGCCAGCACGGTAGCGGGGAGTGCAGATACGCAGTATTTT	CASTVAGSADTQYF
NA	TRBV20-1	TRBJ1-2	NA	TGCAGTGCTAGAGTCGGGGATTACTATGGCTACACCTTC	CSARVGDYYGYTF
few	TRBV7-2	TRBJ2-3	NA	TGTGCCAGCAGCCTGTTCGGGGGTGGCACAGATACGCAGTATTTT	CASSLFGGGTDTQYF
NA	TRBV5-6	TRBJ2-7	NA	TGTGCCAGCAGCCCCTCCGGGGCCTTCTACGAGCAGTACTTC	CASSPSGAFYEQYF
few	TRBV7-2	TRBJ2-1	NA	TGTGCCAGCAGCTTTAGGCCTAACTATGAGCAGTTCTTC	CASSFRPNYEQFF
NA	TRBV12-3/TRBV12-4	TRBJ2-1	NA	TGTGCCAGCAGTTTAGCGGGGGGGCCGGCCTATGAGCAGTTCTTC	CASSLAGGPAYEQFF
few	TRBV24-1	TRBJ1-1	NA	TGTGCCACCAGTGATTTACGGTCAAATGAAGCTTTCTTT	CATSDLRSNEAFF
once	TRBV6-5	TRBJ2-5	NA	TGTGCCAGCAGTTATCCCCCCACCGGCTCTAGCTTGGAGACCCAGTACTTC	CASSYPPTGSSLETQYF
NA	TRBV28	TRBJ2-3	TRBD1	TGTGCCAGCAGATCCCGGGACAGGGGGGATACGCAGTATTTT	CASRSRDRGDTQYF
once	TRBV20-1	TRBJ2-1	TRBD2	TGCAGTGCTAGGGCTAGCGGGAGTTTTTCCTACAATGAGCAGTTCTTC	CSARASGSFSYNEQFF
NA	TRBV5-6	TRBJ2-7	NA	TGTGCCAGCAGCCCCCGGGACTGGCACGCCGTGCAGTACTTC	CASSPRDWHAVQYF
many	TRBV29-1	TRBJ1-2	TRBD1	TGCAGCGCCCTGACCGACAGGGATATCTATGGCTACACCTTC	CSALTDRDIYGYTF
NA	TRBV7-6	TRBJ1-2	TRBD1	TGTGCCAGCAGCGCCTCGGGACAGGGCTATGGCTACACCTTC	CASSASGQGYGYTF